This TCR beta chain was retrieved from a study of Tregs in tolerant kidney transplant recipients. Study details: Mixed chimerism was transient after nonmyeloablative marrow transplants from related graft donors. Study results and limitations: The small number of patients limits these findings pending further validation. Changing PCR primers prevented nucleotide comparison between some patients' samples. Activated donor B cell expansion appeared to reveal the most relevant donor-specific TCRbeta repertoire.

Germline assignment: CDR1 LNHDA and CDR2 SQIVND (reference sequence). The CDR3 covers 15 residues. V gave up 3 bases and J gave up 9 bases; unmatched junction bases: 6. Notes on this clone: Antigen specificity is unknown. From the germline J gene comes the end of the CDR3, since the read stops 3 residues before it.

Using immunoSEQ multiplex PCR, the repertoire was profiled, and TCRdb retains in-frame clones only, with some absent. The repertoire table contains over 25,000 clones. This rearrangement joins TRBV19 to TRBJ1-6; 9 positions match TRBD1. The sequence was collected from a human donor who received a combined kidney and bone marrow transplant. The sample consisted of CD8+ T cells from blood, taken before the transplant. The CDR3 sequence: CASSISGQGFSPLHF. The CDR3 DNA, read in part, is TGTGCCAGTAGTATTTCGGGACAGGGTTTTTCACCC.